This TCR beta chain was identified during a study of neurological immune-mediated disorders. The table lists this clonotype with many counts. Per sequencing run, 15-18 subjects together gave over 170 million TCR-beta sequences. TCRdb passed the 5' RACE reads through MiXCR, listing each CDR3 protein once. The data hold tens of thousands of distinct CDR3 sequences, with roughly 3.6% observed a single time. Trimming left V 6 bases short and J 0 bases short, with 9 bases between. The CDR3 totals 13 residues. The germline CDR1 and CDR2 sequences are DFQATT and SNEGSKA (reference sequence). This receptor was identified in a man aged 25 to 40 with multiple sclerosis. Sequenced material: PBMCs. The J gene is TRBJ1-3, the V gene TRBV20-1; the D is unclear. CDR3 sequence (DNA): TGCAGTGCGTGGCAGATCTCTGGAAACACCATATATTTT. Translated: CSAWQISGNTIYF.